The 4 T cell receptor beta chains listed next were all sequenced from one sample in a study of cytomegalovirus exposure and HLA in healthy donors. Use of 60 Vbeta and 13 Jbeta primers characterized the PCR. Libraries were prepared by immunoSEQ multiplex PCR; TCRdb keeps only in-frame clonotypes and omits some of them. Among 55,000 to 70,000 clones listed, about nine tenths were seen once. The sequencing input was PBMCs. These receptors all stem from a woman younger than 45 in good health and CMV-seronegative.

This CDR3 is CASSLAAGAGQETQYF. The CDR3 nucleotides read TGCGCCAGCAGCTTGGCGGCAGGGGCAGGCCAAGAGACCCAGTACTTC. The chain is built from TRBV5-1 and TRBJ2-5; TRBD1 is a possible D gene (6 bases). This CDR3 region has 16 residues. The germline V gene has CDR1 SGHRS and CDR2 YFSETQ. Trimming left V 0 bases short and J 1 base short, with 13 bases between.

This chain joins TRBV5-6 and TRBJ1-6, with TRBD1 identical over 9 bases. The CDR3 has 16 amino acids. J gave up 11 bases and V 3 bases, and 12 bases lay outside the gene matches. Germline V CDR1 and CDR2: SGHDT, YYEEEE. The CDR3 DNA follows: TGTGCCAGCAGCTACAGGGGGCGCGGGAGGTTTCCACCCCTCCACTTT. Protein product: CASSYRGRGRFPPLHF.

The CDR3 reads CASSTYTRHEIDNYGYTF. The CDR3 DNA is TGTGCCAGTAGTACTTACACGAGACACGAAATTGATAACTATGGCTACACCTTC. V is TRBV19 and J is TRBJ1-2, with D uncertain. The CDR3 spans 18 residues. Per the germline V gene, CDR1 is LNHDA and CDR2 is SQIVND (reference sequence). V dropped 4 bases and J dropped 1 base, with 22 bases sitting between them.

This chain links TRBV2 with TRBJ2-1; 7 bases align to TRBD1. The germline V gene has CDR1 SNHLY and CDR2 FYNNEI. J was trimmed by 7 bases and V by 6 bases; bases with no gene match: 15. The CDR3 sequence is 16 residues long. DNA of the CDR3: TGTGCCAGCAGGGCCCAGACAGGGTACCTCAGGAATGAGCAGTTCTTC. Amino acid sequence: CASRAQTGYLRNEQFF. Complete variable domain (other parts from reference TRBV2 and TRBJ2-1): EPEVTQTPSHQVTQMGQEVILRCVPISNHLYFYWYRQILGQKVEFLVSFYNNEISEKSEIFDDQFSVERPDGSNFTLKIRSTKLEDSAMYFCASRAQTGYLRNEQFFGPGTRLTVL.